This T cell receptor (beta chain) was sequenced for a study of prognosis after radiotherapy for stage I lung cancer. Study-wide context: Patients with newly diagnosed primary stage I lung tumors numbered more than twelve, with five others having oligometastatic NSCLC after surgical resection of the primary tumor. SBRT spanned 3 to 5 fractions, reaching a biologically effective dose of at least 100 Gy.

Germline CDR1 is ENHRY and CDR2 is SYGVKD. The CDR3 sequence is 16 residues long. This clonotype was recorded at least ten times. The antigen is unknown. Two-round multiplex PCR on genomic DNA was the method by which TCR beta CDR3 was amplified. The authors ran first-round PCR with primers specific to each TRBV and TRBJ gene. TCRdb reanalysed the multiplex PCR reads using MiXCR and keeps one entry per CDR3 protein. The sample records more than 13,000 distinct CDR3 sequences, just under 30% being singletons. General study points: It was not determined whether the expanded TCR clones were tumor-specific.

V and J are TRBV10-3 and TRBJ2-4; TRBD2 aligns across 14 bases. The J call is doubtful: the DNA matches TRBJ2-1 better. The clonotype comes from a donor aged 50 or older with non-small cell lung cancer. This sample comprised PBMCs, obtained before or after stereotactic body radiation therapy (not recorded which). CDR3 in amino acids: CAIRDGTSGRNNEQFF. Written as DNA, the CDR3 is TGTGCCATCAGGGACGGGACTAGCGGGAGAAATAATGAGCAGTTCTTC.